This TCR beta chain was profiled in a study of blood T cell repertoires in COVID-19. Study information: Samples came from the United States, Italy and Spain, spanning acute and convalescent COVID-19.

Per germline, CDR1 SGHTA and CDR2 FQGNSA. Trimming took off 1 base at V and 0 bases at J, with 13 bases between the two ends. The CDR3 is 16 residues long. Per the study methods: Estimation of nucleated cell counts relied on the amplification of reference gene primers. The method was immunoSEQ multiplex PCR; TCRdb's version includes in-frame clones alone and lacks a portion of them. The V and J calls and clone size were taken over from that table, and D and trimming were inferred from the DNA. The data show some 180,000 clones, around 78% seen once. The chain uses TRBV7-2 and TRBJ2-7, with D possibly matching TRBD2 (6 bases). This sequence was found in a woman of 80 years or more with active or convalescent COVID-19. Sequencing was done on a sample of peripheral blood. CDR3 nucleotide sequence: TGTGCCAGCAGCTTAGGGTTAGCGGTTGGCTCCTACGAGCAGTACTTC. It is translated as CASSLGLAVGSYEQYF.